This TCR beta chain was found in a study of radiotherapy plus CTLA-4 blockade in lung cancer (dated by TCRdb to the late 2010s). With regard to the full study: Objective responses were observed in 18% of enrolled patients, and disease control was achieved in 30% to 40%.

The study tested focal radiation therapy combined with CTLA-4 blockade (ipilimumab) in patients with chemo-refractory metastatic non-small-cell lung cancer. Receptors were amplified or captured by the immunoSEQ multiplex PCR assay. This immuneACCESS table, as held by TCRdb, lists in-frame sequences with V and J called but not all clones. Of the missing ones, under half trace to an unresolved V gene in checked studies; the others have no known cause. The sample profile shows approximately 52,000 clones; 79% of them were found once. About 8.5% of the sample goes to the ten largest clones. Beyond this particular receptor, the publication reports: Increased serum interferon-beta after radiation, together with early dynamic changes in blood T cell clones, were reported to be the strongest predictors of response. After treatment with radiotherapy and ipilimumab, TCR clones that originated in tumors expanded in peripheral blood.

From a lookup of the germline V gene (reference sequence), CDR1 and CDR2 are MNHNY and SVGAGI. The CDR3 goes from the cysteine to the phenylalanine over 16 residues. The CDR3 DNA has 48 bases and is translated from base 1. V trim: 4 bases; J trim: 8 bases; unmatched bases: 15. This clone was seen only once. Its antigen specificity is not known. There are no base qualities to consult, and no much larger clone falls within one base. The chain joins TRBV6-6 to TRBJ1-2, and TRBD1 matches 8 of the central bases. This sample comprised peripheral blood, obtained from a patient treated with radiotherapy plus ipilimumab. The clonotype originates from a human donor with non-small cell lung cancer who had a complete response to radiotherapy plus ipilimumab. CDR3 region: CASSSGTGATFRGYTF. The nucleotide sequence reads TGTGCCAGCAGTTCCGGGACAGGAGCCACCTTTCGGGGCTACACCTTC.